This T cell receptor beta chain was found in a study of CD8+CD57+ T cells in acquired aplastic anemia. Study summary: Sorted cells (CD4+ and CD8+) yielded DNA amounts that averaged approximately 3.1 ug.

This clonotype has at least ten counts. The authors sequenced patients whose flow cytometry had shown CD8+CD57+ cell expansion. Trimming left V 3 bases short and J 0 bases short, with 8 bases between. The CDR3 loop spans 14 amino acids. Germline CDR1 SEHNR, CDR2 FQNEAQ (reference sequence). TCR beta VDJ and CDR3 profiles were obtained from a genomic DNA template. A single record per CDR3 protein comes from TCRdb applying MiXCR to the reads. The sample carries about 160,000 distinct CDR3 sequences, 40% to 55% recorded once. The sequencing sample was made of sorted CD4+, CD8+, or CD8+CD57+ T cells (not recorded which) from PBMCs. The clonotype originates from a human donor with aplastic anemia. The chain carries TRBV7-9 and TRBJ2-5; D may be TRBD1 or TRBD2 (5 bases each). As DNA, the CDR3 is TGTGCCAGCAGCTTGGGGGAGTACCAAGAGACCCAGTACTTC. This gives the protein CASSLGEYQETQYF.